These T cell receptor beta chains were read from a single sample in a study of OX40 agonist ivuxolimab in advanced cancers. The repertoire was sequenced with immunoSEQ multiplex PCR; TCRdb's copy has only in-frame clones and lacks some. This table has about 75,000 clones, more than 80% appearing once. The input for sequencing was CD4+ or CD8+ T cells sorted from blood, taken in a trial of the OX40 agonist ivuxolimab. The receptors were gathered from an adult with an advanced solid tumor such as melanoma, head and neck, liver or kidney cancer. Each CDR3 is given with its conserved first and last residue. Fields, in order: D gene, J gene, V gene, clone size, CDR3 protein, CDR3 DNA. The D gene is left open where the match is weak. Clone size appears in some rows only: once, few, many, or a class for an expanded clone.

NA,TRBJ2-1,TRBV28,NA,CASCPGGSYNEQFF,TGTGCCAGCTGCCCCGGGGGCTCCTACAATGAGCAGTTCTTC
NA,TRBJ1-2,TRBV30,NA,CARREPYGYTF,TGTGCCCGACGGGAACCCTATGGCTACACCTTC
TRBD1,TRBJ2-4,TRBV6-6,NA,CASSRDRGIQYF,TGTGCCAGCAGCCGCGACAGGGGAATTCAGTACTTC
NA,TRBJ1-1,TRBV19,NA,CASTVWLNTEAFF,TGTGCCAGTACCGTCTGGCTGAACACTGAAGCTTTCTTT
NA,TRBJ2-1,TRBV2,NA,CASSETEPGNNEQFF,TGTGCCAGCAGTGAAACGGAACCGGGGAACAATGAGCAGTTCTTC
NA,TRBJ1-1,TRBV6-1,NA,CASSELRNTEAFF,TGTGCCAGCAGTGAACTAAGGAACACTGAAGCTTTCTTT
NA,TRBJ1-6,TRBV5-1,NA,CASSPYGTSLNSPLHF,TGCGCCAGCAGCCCCTACGGGACAAGTCTCAATTCACCCCTCCACTTT
NA,TRBJ1-5,TRBV6-1,few,CASSEIMRGRNQPQHF,TGTGCCAGCAGTGAAATCATGAGGGGTCGCAATCAGCCCCAGCATTTT
TRBD2,TRBJ2-7,TRBV6-6,NA,CASGREGTSYEQYF,TGTGCCAGCGGTAGGGAGGGAACCTCCTACGAGCAGTACTTC
NA,TRBJ2-2,TRBV5-1,once,CASSLQSSTGELFF,TGCGCCAGCAGCTTACAAAGTTCGACCGGGGAGCTGTTTTTT
TRBD1,TRBJ2-1,TRBV19,NA,CASSIMGQVQIF,TGTGCCAGTAGTATCATGGGACAGGTCCAAATCTTC
NA,TRBJ1-1,TRBV9,NA,CASSVASNTEAFF,TGTGCCAGCAGCGTAGCCTCGAACACTGAAGCTTTCTTT
NA,TRBJ1-3,TRBV30,NA,CAWNGGFSGNTIYF,TGTGCCTGGAATGGAGGATTCTCTGGAAACACCATATATTTT
TRBD1,TRBJ2-7,TRBV18,NA,CASSPGQGARYEQYF,TGTGCCAGCTCGCCCGGACAGGGGGCGCGATACGAGCAGTACTTC
TRBD1,TRBJ1-4,TRBV7-9,NA,CASSRTGLKEKLFF,TGTGCCAGCAGCCGGACAGGGTTGAAGGAAAAACTGTTTTTT
NA,TRBJ2-7,TRBV5-1,many,CASSGGLSQYEQYF,TGCGCCAGCAGCGGAGGACTGAGCCAATACGAGCAGTACTTC
NA,TRBJ1-2,TRBV29-1,few,CSVFVSVSGYTF,TGCAGCGTATTTGTCTCTGTTAGTGGCTACACCTTC
NA,TRBJ2-7,TRBV12-2,NA,CASRLSRRGRPYEQYF,TGTGCAAGTCGCTTAAGTCGACGAGGCCGGCCCTACGAGCAGTACTTC
TRBD2,TRBJ2-2,TRBV2,few,CASKRDSGDTGELFF,TGTGCCAGCAAAAGGGATAGCGGGGACACCGGGGAGCTGTTTTTT
TRBD1,TRBJ1-5,TRBV6-6,NA,CATYAQGSNQPQHF,TGTGCCACCTATGCACAGGGGAGCAATCAGCCCCAGCATTTT
NA,TRBJ1-4,TRBV6-5,NA,CASSYTSTNEKLFF,TGTGCCAGCAGTTATACATCAACTAATGAAAAACTGTTTTTT
TRBD2,TRBJ2-5,TRBV7-3,NA,CASSLTGEQRDLQETQYF,TGTGCCAGCAGCTTAACAGGTGAACAGCGGGACCTCCAAGAGACCCAGTACTTC